The rows below give T cell receptor beta chains drawn from one sample of a study of early T cells in non-severe SARS-CoV-2 infection. MiXCR was run by TCRdb on the 5' RACE reads, yielding one entry per CDR3 protein. The repertoire consists of about 28,000 distinct CDR3 sequences, with 4.5% to 5.5% occurring once and the leading ten covering 2.6%. The sequencing input was whole blood. These receptor sequences come from an adult who was a healthcare worker with PCR-confirmed SARS-CoV-2 infection or an uninfected control (not recorded which). Each CDR3 is given with its conserved first and last residue. D genes are given only for firm matches. Clone sizes are given selectively: once, few, many, or a class where the clone is expanded.

V gene	J gene	clone size	D gene	CDR3 DNA	CDR3 protein
TRBV19	TRBJ2-5	many	TRBD1	TGTGCCAGTAGTATAGTCGACAGGGTGGAGACCCAGTACTTC	CASSIVDRVETQYF
TRBV5-1	TRBJ2-1	few	NA	TGCGCCAGCAGCTTGGCTAGTCAGGGGTGGAATGAGCAGTTCTTC	CASSLASQGWNEQFF
TRBV5-1	TRBJ2-7	few	NA	TGCGCCAGCAGCTACGGGACCCTAGCCCAATACGAGCAGTACTTC	CASSYGTLAQYEQYF
TRBV18	TRBJ1-2	NA	TRBD1	TGTGCCAGCTCACCTGCCGGGACAGCCTATGGCTACACCTTC	CASSPAGTAYGYTF
TRBV5-5	TRBJ1-1	many	NA	TGTGCCAGCAGCCTCGGGTTATTAAACACTGAAGCTTTCTTT	CASSLGLLNTEAFF
TRBV11-2	TRBJ1-6	many	NA	TGTGCCAGCACCCCCGGGACGGAGAATTCACCCCTCCACTTT	CASTPGTENSPLHF
TRBV10-3	TRBJ2-1	many	NA	TGTGCCATCAGCGGGATGGGGAATGAGCAGTTCTTC	CAISGMGNEQFF
TRBV20-1	TRBJ1-1	many	TRBD1	TGCAGTGCTCGATCAGGGGGCGGAGGTACTGAAGCTTTCTTT	CSARSGGGGTEAFF
TRBV18	TRBJ2-1	few	NA	TGTGCCAGCTCACCACCGGGCGGTCGCAATGAGCAGTTCTTC	CASSPPGGRNEQFF
TRBV5-1	TRBJ1-1	few	NA	TGCGCCAGCAGCTTGCAGGCGAACACTGAAGCTTTCTTT	CASSLQANTEAFF
TRBV7-6	TRBJ2-7	few	TRBD2	TGTGCCAGCAGCTCTATACCCGGACTAGGCGCCTCCTACGAGCAGTACTTC	CASSSIPGLGASYEQYF
TRBV19	TRBJ2-5	NA	TRBD1	TGTGCCAGTAGTATAGGAAAGGGGGCAGCGACCCAGTACTTC	CASSIGKGAATQYF
TRBV18	TRBJ1-2	many	TRBD1	TGTGCCAGCTCACCAAACGGACAGGGGCGCTTCCTTACTAACTATGGCTACACCTTC	CASSPNGQGRFLTNYGYTF
TRBV6-5	TRBJ1-2	many	NA	TGTGCCAGCAGGTCACCACAGGGATTTGGCTACACCTTC	CASRSPQGFGYTF
TRBV20-1	TRBJ1-1	NA	TRBD1	TGCAGTGCTAGGGACAGGAGAAACACTGAAGCTTTCTTT	CSARDRRNTEAFF
TRBV28	TRBJ2-5	many	NA	TGTGCCAGCAGTTTATTTGGGCGGTTGGACAGCCAAGAGACCCAGTACTTC	CASSLFGRLDSQETQYF
TRBV12-3/TRBV12-4	TRBJ1-1	few	NA	TGTGCCAGCAGTTTCAGGATCAGCGGGGAGGGTGAAGCTTTCTTT	CASSFRISGEGEAFF
TRBV19	TRBJ1-5	many	NA	TGTGCCAGTAGTCCCTCCAGGATCGGAAATCAGCCCCAGCATTTT	CASSPSRIGNQPQHF
TRBV5-4	TRBJ1-2	many	NA	TGTGCCAGCAGCCCACGCTTTGAGGTCCGCTACACCTTC	CASSPRFEVRYTF
TRBV10-3	TRBJ2-1	few	NA	TGTGCCATCAGTGAGACCGAGACTAGTGGCGAGCAGTTCTTC	CAISETETSGEQFF
TRBV18	TRBJ1-1	NA	NA	TGTGCCAGCTCACCGGGGCACCTGAACACTGAAGCTTTCTTT	CASSPGHLNTEAFF
TRBV7-9	TRBJ2-7	few	NA	TGTGCCAGCAGCTTCGGCACCGTCTCCTACGAGCAGTACTTC	CASSFGTVSYEQYF
TRBV3-1	TRBJ1-6	few	NA	TGTGCCAGCAGCCAAGACAGGGGTTACAATTCACCCCTCCACTTT	CASSQDRGYNSPLHF
TRBV7-3	TRBJ2-5	many	NA	TGTGCCAGCAGCTTACTCCCGGGAGAGACCCAGTACTTC	CASSLLPGETQYF
TRBV2	TRBJ2-2	many	NA	TGTGCCAGCTTGGGTAACTGGAACACCGGGGAGCTGTTTTTT	CASLGNWNTGELFF
TRBV11-2	TRBJ2-4	few	NA	TGTGCCAGCAGCTTAGATGGGGGGACGGGCATTCAGTACTTC	CASSLDGGTGIQYF
TRBV18	TRBJ1-2	many	NA	TGTGCCAGCTCACCTCTTAATCAGGGAAACTATGGCTACACCTTC	CASSPLNQGNYGYTF
TRBV10-3	TRBJ2-6	medium-sized	NA	TGTGCCATCATGGATAGCTCTGGGGCCAACGTCCTGACTTTC	CAIMDSSGANVLTF
TRBV7-2	TRBJ2-5	many	NA	TGTGCCAGCAGCCCCGACGAGGGAGGGACCCAGTACTTC	CASSPDEGGTQYF
TRBV21-1	TRBJ2-3	NA	NA	TGTGCCAGCAGCAAAGAGGGAGGACTAGCGGGAGAACTATGCACAGATACGCAGTATTTT	CASSKEGGLAGELCTDTQYF
TRBV18	TRBJ2-1	many	NA	TGTGCCAGCTCACCAAACGGGTTCTCCTACAATGAGCAGTTCTTC	CASSPNGFSYNEQFF
TRBV21-1	TRBJ2-1	NA	NA	TGTGCCAGCAGCAAGGGACGGAGCTCCTACAATGAGCAGTTCTTC	CASSKGRSSYNEQFF
TRBV11-2	TRBJ2-1	many	TRBD2	TGTGCCAGCAGCTTCCCGGGACTAGCGGGGTACAATGAGCAGTTCTTC	CASSFPGLAGYNEQFF
TRBV10-3	TRBJ1-1	few	NA	TGTGCCATCAGTGAGCGGGTAAGGACAGAAATGAACACTGAAGCTTTCTTT	CAISERVRTEMNTEAFF
TRBV9	TRBJ1-1	many	NA	TGTGCCAGCAGCACGGGAGACAGATTGAACACTGAAGCTTTCTTT	CASSTGDRLNTEAFF
TRBV6-6	TRBJ2-7	many	NA	TGTGCCAGCAGCTACACGGACTACGAGCAGTACTTC	CASSYTDYEQYF
TRBV9	TRBJ2-3	many	TRBD2	TGTGCCAGCAGCGTGGGACTAAAAACCACAGATACGCAGTATTTT	CASSVGLKTTDTQYF
TRBV28	TRBJ2-4	many	NA	TGTGCCAGCACGGACAAAAACATTCAGTACTTC	CASTDKNIQYF
TRBV6-5	TRBJ2-5	few	NA	TGTGCCAGCAGTTACTCGTCCAGCCAAGAGACCCAGTACTTC	CASSYSSSQETQYF
TRBV20-1	TRBJ1-1	many	NA	TGCAGTGCCCAACAGGGCGAGGCTTTCTTT	CSAQQGEAFF
TRBV6-5	TRBJ1-2	many	NA	TGTGCCAGCAGTCCCGACAGAACTAACTATGGCTACACCTTC	CASSPDRTNYGYTF
TRBV19	TRBJ1-6	many	TRBD1	TGTGCCAGTAACACAGGGGTGGAGAATTCACCCCTCCACTTT	CASNTGVENSPLHF
TRBV5-6	TRBJ2-7	NA	NA	TGTGCCAGCAGCTTCCCAGGGTACTCCTACGAGCAGTACTTC	CASSFPGYSYEQYF
TRBV11-2	TRBJ1-6	many	NA	TGTGCCAGCAGCTTCCAATACTGGGCCACCACCAATTCACCCCTCCACTTT	CASSFQYWATTNSPLHF
TRBV12-3/TRBV12-4	TRBJ1-2	many	NA	TGTGCCAGCAGTCTGAGGGGTCGCTATGGCTACACCTTC	CASSLRGRYGYTF
TRBV7-9	TRBJ2-3	many	NA	TGTGCCAGCAGTCGACAGGGCACAGATACGCAGTATTTT	CASSRQGTDTQYF
TRBV7-9	TRBJ2-5	NA	TRBD1	TGTGCCAGCAGCTCCGGGACAGGGTTACAAGAGACCCAGTACTTC	CASSSGTGLQETQYF
TRBV7-3	TRBJ1-6	few	TRBD1	TGTGCCAGCAGCCGCGTCCGACAGGGGGAGAGCTCCTATAATTCACCCCTCCACTTT	CASSRVRQGESSYNSPLHF
TRBV11-2	TRBJ1-4	NA	NA	TGTGCCAGCAGCTTAGGGCAAGGGATGATGCCGGGAAAACTGTTTTTT	CASSLGQGMMPGKLFF
TRBV11-2	TRBJ2-7	many	NA	TGTGCCAGCAGCTTAGTGGCTAGCACATCCTACGAGCAGTACTTC	CASSLVASTSYEQYF
TRBV6-8	TRBJ2-1	medium-sized	TRBD2	TGTGCCAGGACCCCTAGCGGAGAGAAGAATGAGCAGTTCTTC	CARTPSGEKNEQFF
TRBV5-1	TRBJ1-1	many	TRBD1	TGCGCCAGCAGCTTCCGGACAGGGTTCACTGAAGCTTTCTTT	CASSFRTGFTEAFF
TRBV11-2	TRBJ1-5	many	NA	TGTGCCAGCAGCCATAGCGGGGGGGAAGTTTCAAGCCAGCCCCAGCATTTT	CASSHSGGEVSSQPQHF
TRBV12-3/TRBV12-4	TRBJ2-3	medium-sized	NA	TGTGCCAGCAGTTCCGGGACAGGGAAGGGACTAGCGCTAAGCACAGATACGCAGTATTTT	CASSSGTGKGLALSTDTQYF